This TCR beta chain originates from a study of blood T cell repertoires in COVID-19. Study-level background: The samples span acute and convalescent COVID-19 from the United States, Italy and Spain. PBMCs, B-cell-depleted T cells, or T cells were the source of the cDNA or gDNA that made up the material.

In the source study's methods: The authors estimated nucleated cell counts from reference gene primer amplification. Sequencing used immunoSEQ multiplex PCR; TCRdb keeps in-frame clones, though not all of them. The V and J calls and clone size come from that table; D and trimming were worked out from the DNA. The sample records about 63,000 clones, around nine tenths being singletons. Germline CDR1 GTSNPN, CDR2 SVGIG (reference sequence). V lost 3 bases and J 4 bases, leaving 18 bases between the germline ends. CDR3 length equals 15 residues. The receptor comes from a woman older than 75 with acute or convalescent COVID-19. Input material: peripheral blood. The J gene is TRBJ1-2, the V gene TRBV30; D perhaps matches TRBD1 (5 bases). The CDR3 bases are TGTGCCTGGAGCCACCGGGAGGCCGGGGGCTATGGCTACACCTTC. This sequence encodes CAWSHREAGGYGYTF. The full variable domain, completed using reference TRBV30 and TRBJ1-2, is SQTIHQWPATLVQPVGSPLSLECTVEGTSNPNLYWYRQAAGRGLQLLFYSVGIGQISSEVPQNLSASRPQDRQFILSSKKLLLSDSGFYLCAWSHREAGGYGYTFGSGTRLTVV.